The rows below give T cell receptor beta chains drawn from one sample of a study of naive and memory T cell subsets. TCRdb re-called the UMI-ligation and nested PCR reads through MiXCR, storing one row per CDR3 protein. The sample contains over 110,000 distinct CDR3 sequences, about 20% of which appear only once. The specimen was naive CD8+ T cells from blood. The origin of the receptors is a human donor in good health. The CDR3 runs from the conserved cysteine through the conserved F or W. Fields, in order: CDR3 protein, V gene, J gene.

CDR3: CASSSGTEETQYF
V: TRBV7-9
J: TRBJ2-5

CDR3: CASSVLGNQPQHF
V: TRBV27
J: TRBJ1-5

CDR3: CASSQVSDNEQFF
V: TRBV4-1
J: TRBJ2-1

CDR3: CASSPGPAYEQYF
V: TRBV4-2
J: TRBJ2-7

CDR3: CASSEGQGSYEQYF
V: TRBV7-3
J: TRBJ2-7

CDR3: CASSPNVAYQETQYF
V: TRBV5-1
J: TRBJ2-5

CDR3: CASSLYPGGTASSDTQYF
V: TRBV28
J: TRBJ2-3

CDR3: CASSLATADSNQPQHF
V: TRBV28
J: TRBJ1-5

CDR3: CASRERGSSTDTQYF
V: TRBV27
J: TRBJ2-3

CDR3: CASSKDRSTEAFF
V: TRBV7-6
J: TRBJ1-1

CDR3: CATSDTSTGPIMFF
V: TRBV24-1
J: TRBJ2-1

CDR3: CASSPGLAVSYEQYF
V: TRBV7-6
J: TRBJ2-7

CDR3: CASSHGASYGYTF
V: TRBV5-6
J: TRBJ1-2

CDR3: CASSYRLAGVIDEQFF
V: TRBV6-2/TRBV6-3
J: TRBJ2-1

CDR3: CATSYVTAEQFF
V: TRBV7-8
J: TRBJ2-1

CDR3: CATSGSSFADTQYF
V: TRBV24-1
J: TRBJ2-3

CDR3: CASSLVRDTLGEQYF
V: TRBV28
J: TRBJ2-7

CDR3: CSVEDPQHNEQFF
V: TRBV29-1
J: TRBJ2-1

CDR3: CASSQVGTEAFF
V: TRBV14
J: TRBJ1-1

CDR3: CATSDGYTGELFF
V: TRBV24-1
J: TRBJ2-2

CDR3: CASSPFPGTENEKLFF
V: TRBV7-9
J: TRBJ1-4

CDR3: CASSLIAGGPYF
V: TRBV28
J: TRBJ2-3

CDR3: CASSFWALANYGYTF
V: TRBV12-3/TRBV12-4
J: TRBJ1-2

CDR3: CASSLAADEQFF
V: TRBV5-1
J: TRBJ2-1

CDR3: CASSRWRGESSYNEQFF
V: TRBV19
J: TRBJ2-1

CDR3: CASSFRSDREGVQPQHF
V: TRBV28
J: TRBJ1-5

CDR3: CASWTSPDTQYF
V: TRBV27
J: TRBJ2-3

CDR3: CASSLSSGGGRAPYNEQFF
V: TRBV27
J: TRBJ2-1

CDR3: CASSQDWYDTSTDTQYF
V: TRBV4-1
J: TRBJ2-3

CDR3: CASSSMTGGEANYGYTF
V: TRBV27
J: TRBJ1-2

CDR3: CATSDLAGVGEQFF
V: TRBV24-1
J: TRBJ2-1

CDR3: CASSGTGKEAFF
V: TRBV5-6
J: TRBJ1-1

CDR3: CASSFALLARTGELFF
V: TRBV28
J: TRBJ2-2

CDR3: CASSARQSYNEQFF
V: TRBV27
J: TRBJ2-1

CDR3: CSVRHSPGRGDEQYF
V: TRBV29-1
J: TRBJ2-7

CDR3: CASSLRQLNYGYTF
V: TRBV5-8
J: TRBJ1-2

CDR3: CASSWNPLRGYNEQFF
V: TRBV28
J: TRBJ2-1